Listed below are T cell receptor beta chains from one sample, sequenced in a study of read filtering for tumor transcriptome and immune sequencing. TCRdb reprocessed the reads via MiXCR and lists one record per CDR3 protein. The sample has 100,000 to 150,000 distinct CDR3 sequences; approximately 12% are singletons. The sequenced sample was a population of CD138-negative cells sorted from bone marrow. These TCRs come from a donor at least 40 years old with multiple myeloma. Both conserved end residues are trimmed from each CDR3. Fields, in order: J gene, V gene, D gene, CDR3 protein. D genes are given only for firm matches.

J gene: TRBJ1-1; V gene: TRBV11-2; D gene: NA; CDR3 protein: ASSLETTEAF
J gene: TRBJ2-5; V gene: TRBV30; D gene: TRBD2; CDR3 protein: AWRTSGSGTQY
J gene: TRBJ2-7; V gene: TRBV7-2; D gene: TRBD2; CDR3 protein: ASRPSGGSYEQY
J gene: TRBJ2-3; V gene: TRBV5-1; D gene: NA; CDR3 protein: ASRSLSGTDTQY
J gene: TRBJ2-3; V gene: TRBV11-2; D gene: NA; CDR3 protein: ASSYSPRTLTDTQY
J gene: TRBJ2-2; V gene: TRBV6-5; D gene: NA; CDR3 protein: ASSYGGRTNTGELF
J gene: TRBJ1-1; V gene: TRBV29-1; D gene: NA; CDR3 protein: SVEIGRGNTEAF
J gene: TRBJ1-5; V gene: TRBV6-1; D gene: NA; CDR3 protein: ASSAGINQNSNQPQH
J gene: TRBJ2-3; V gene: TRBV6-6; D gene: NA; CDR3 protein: ASSYGGGRTDTQY
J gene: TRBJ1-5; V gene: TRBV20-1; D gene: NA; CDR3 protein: SAAGGTNQPQH
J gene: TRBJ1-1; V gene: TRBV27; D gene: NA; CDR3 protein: ASSPYMNTEAF
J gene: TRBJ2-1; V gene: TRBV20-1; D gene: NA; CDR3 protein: SAPPGGWGAEQF
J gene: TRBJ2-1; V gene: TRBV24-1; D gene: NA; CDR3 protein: ATSDLRADGYNEQF
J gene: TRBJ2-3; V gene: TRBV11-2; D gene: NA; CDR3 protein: ASSPRGSQGTDTQY
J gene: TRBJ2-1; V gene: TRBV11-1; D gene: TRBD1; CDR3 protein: ASSVDRSRDEQF
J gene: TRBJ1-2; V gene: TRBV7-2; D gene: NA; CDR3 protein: ASSPRPRTYGYT
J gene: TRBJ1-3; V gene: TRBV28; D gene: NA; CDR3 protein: ASTTWVASGNTIY
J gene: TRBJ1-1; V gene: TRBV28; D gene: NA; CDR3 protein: ASSLSSGHTEAF
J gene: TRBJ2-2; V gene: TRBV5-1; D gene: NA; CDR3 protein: ASNTGSPNTGELF
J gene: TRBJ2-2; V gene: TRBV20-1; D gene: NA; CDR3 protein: SARSGEGELF
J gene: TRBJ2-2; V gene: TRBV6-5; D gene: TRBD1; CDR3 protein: ASSQTGTGTGELF
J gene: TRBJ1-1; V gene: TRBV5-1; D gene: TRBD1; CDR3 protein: ASSRTGTGPNSEAF
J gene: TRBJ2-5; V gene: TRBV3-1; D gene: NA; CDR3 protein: ASSQSAQLQETQY
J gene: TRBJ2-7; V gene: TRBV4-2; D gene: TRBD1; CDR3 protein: ASSHVTKGQPPLPSY
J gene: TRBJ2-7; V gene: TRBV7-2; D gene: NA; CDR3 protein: ASSLLLDKVYGQY
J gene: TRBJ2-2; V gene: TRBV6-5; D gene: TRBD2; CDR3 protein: ASTRSSGIVANTGELF
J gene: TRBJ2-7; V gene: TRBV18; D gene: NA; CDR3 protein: ASSPGKVYEQY
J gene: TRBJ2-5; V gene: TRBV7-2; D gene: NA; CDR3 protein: ASSLGDYQETQY
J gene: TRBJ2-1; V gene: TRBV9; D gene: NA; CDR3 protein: ASSVAAGLHNEQF
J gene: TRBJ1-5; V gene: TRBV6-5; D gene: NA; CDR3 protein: ASSYSNRDQPQH
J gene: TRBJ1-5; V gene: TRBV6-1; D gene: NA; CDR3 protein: ASSEVQGNQPQH
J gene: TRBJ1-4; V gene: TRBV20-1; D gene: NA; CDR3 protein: SARDGGGGEKLF
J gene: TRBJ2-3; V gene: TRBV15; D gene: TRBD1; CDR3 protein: ATRDRGYTDTQY
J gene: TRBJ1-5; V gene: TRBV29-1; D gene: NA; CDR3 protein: SVRTAINQPQH
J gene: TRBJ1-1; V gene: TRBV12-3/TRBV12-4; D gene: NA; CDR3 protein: ASTDLGGAEAF
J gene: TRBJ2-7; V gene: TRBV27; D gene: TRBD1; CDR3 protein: ASSLPDRRYEQY
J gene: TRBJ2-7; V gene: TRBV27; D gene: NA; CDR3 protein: ASSYQGRLYYEQY
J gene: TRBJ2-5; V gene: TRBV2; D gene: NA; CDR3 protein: ASSEGFSETQY
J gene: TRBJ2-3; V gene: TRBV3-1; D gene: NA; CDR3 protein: ASSPDPTTTRSTDTQY
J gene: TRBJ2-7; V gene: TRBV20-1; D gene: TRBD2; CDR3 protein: SARTSGGSYEQY
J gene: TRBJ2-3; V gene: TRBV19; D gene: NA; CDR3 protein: ASSIGDSTDTQY
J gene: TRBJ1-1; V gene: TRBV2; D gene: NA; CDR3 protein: ASSLYTEAF
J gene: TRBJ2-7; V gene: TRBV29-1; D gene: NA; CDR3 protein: SGGYTYEQY
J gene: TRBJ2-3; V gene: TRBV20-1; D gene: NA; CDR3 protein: SARDVGVGDTQY
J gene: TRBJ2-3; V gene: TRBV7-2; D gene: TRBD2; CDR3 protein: ASSRGLAPSTDTQY
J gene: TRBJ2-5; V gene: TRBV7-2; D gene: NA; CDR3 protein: ASSLNKGLQETQY
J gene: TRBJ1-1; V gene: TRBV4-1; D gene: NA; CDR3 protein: ASSSSTGNTEAF
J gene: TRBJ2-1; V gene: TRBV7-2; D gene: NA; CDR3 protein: ASSLGGGPSNEQF